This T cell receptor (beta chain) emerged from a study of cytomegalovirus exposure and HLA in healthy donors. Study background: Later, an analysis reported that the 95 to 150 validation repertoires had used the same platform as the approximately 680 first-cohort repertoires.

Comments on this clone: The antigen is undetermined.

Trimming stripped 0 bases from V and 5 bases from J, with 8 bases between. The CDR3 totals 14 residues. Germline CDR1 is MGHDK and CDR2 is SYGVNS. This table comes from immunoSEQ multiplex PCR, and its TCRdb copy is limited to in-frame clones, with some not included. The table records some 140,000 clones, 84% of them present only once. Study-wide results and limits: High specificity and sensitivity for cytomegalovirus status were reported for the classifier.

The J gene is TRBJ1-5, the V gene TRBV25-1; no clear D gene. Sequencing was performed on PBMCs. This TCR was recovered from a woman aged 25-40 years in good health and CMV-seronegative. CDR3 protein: CASSEYRDYQPQHF. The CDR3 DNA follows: TGTGCCAGCAGTGAATATCGAGACTATCAGCCCCAGCATTTT.